The 22 T cell receptor beta chains below all came from one sample that was sequenced in a study of blood T cell repertoires in COVID-19. The assay was immunoSEQ multiplex PCR, and TCRdb's table has in-frame clones only and misses some. The sample lists roughly 25,000 clones; approximately 78% were seen once. The sequenced sample consisted of peripheral blood. The origin of the receptors is a human donor in a cohort sampled during active COVID-19.

The sample holds a few counts of this clone. The chain is built from TRBV19 and TRBJ2-4, with TRBD2 matching over 7 bases. The CDR3 has 17 amino acids. The V gene end was trimmed by 3 bases and the J gene end by 7 bases; junction bases not matched to a gene: 15. Germline values: CDR1 LNHDA, CDR2 SQIVND (reference sequence). The CDR3 protein is CASSISKRFAGVNIQYF. CDR3 nucleotide sequence: TGTGCCAGTAGTATTTCGAAACGGTTTGCGGGGGTTAACATTCAGTACTTC.

The J gene is TRBJ2-3, the V gene TRBV5-1; TRBD2 is a possible D gene (5 bases). Germline V gene lookup returns CDR1 SGHRS and CDR2 YFSETQ. V was shortened by 3 bases and J by 0 bases, with 8 bases between the two germline ends. The CDR3 runs 14 residues. The CDR3 reads CASSWRTSTDTQYF. Written as DNA, the CDR3 is TGCGCCAGCAGCTGGCGGACTAGCACAGATACGCAGTATTTT.

CDR3 in DNA: TGCGCCAGCGGGGGGGCCGACACAGATACGCAGTATTTT. This sequence encodes CASGGADTDTQYF. This rearrangement joins TRBV5-1 to TRBJ2-3; a possible D gene is TRBD2 (7 bases). V was pared by 7 bases and J by 2 bases, with 11 bases between. CDR3 size: 13 residues. The V gene's germline CDR1 is SGHRS and CDR2 YFSETQ.

The chain combines TRBV7-9 with TRBJ2-1; no reliable D call. Germline V gene lookup returns CDR1 SEHNR and CDR2 FQNEAQ (reference sequence). Trimming pared 4 bases from V and 0 bases from J, leaving 10 bases between. The CDR3 is 15 amino acids. The CDR3: CASSSTLSSYNEQFF. CDR3 coding DNA: TGTGCCAGCAGCTCGACTTTAAGCTCCTACAATGAGCAGTTCTTC.

V usage is TRBV28 and J usage is TRBJ1-6; D is uncertain. The CDR3 is made up of 14 amino acids. Germline assignment: CDR1 MDHEN and CDR2 SYDVKM. Trimming shortened V by 3 bases and J by 5 bases, and 8 bases separated the two germline ends. The DNA of the CDR3 is TGTGCCAGCAGTTTGCGGCAAAATAATTCACCCCTCCACTTT. Protein sequence: CASSLRQNNSPLHF.

The chain couples TRBV7-8 to TRBJ2-3; a weak D match, TRBD2 (5 bases). The V gene lost 5 bases and the J gene lost 0 bases, with 12 bases spanning the gap. Germline V gene lookup returns CDR1 SGHVS and CDR2 FQNEAQ. CDR3 length: 15 residues. The CDR3 reads CASSQGWRSTDTQYF. CDR3 coding DNA: TGTGCCAGCAGCCAAGGGTGGAGGAGCACAGATACGCAGTATTTT.

The genes are TRBV11-3 and TRBJ2-3; 7 nucleotides line up with TRBD2. Germline lookup yields CDR1 SGHNT and CDR2 YENEEA. The trim removed 6 bases at V and 9 bases at J, leaving 9 bases unmatched. The CDR3 spans 13 residues. The CDR3: CASRTFTSATQYF. The CDR3, as DNA: TGTGCCAGCAGAACCTTCACTAGCGCCACGCAGTATTTT.

This clone has a handful of counts. This chain links TRBV7-2 with TRBJ1-5; D is possibly TRBD1 (5 bases). The germline V gene has CDR1 SGHTA and CDR2 FQGNSA. This CDR3 comprises 13 residues. V was shortened by 3 bases and J by 6 bases, with 9 bases between the two germline ends. The CDR3 loop reads CASSFQGGQPQHF. The CDR3 coding sequence is TGTGCCAGCAGCTTCCAGGGCGGTCAGCCCCAGCATTTT.

The chain joins TRBV10-3 to TRBJ1-5; weak D call: TRBD1 (6 bases). The CDR3 has 16 residues. V lost 2 bases and J lost 7, with 18 bases in between. Germline values: CDR1 ENHRY, CDR2 SYGVKD. In DNA, the CDR3 is TGTGCCATCAGTGAGCTCAACAGGGAGCGGGGACAGCCCCAGCATTTT. Encoded protein: CAISELNRERGQPQHF.

The CDR3 protein is CASTPPAGTGELFF. CDR3 in DNA: TGTGCCAGCACCCCACCTGCCGGCACCGGGGAGCTGTTTTTT. The V call is TRBV6-5, the J call TRBJ2-2; D is unclear. Germline V gene lookup returns CDR1 MNHEY and CDR2 SVGAGI. The V end lost 7 bases, the J end lost 4 bases, and 13 bases lay between the germline ends. The CDR3 sequence is 14 residues long.

A single count supports this clone. The chain is built from TRBV27 and TRBJ1-2, with a tentative D call TRBD1 (5 bases). This CDR3 region has 14 residues. The V gene lost 5 bases and the J gene lost 8 bases, with 18 bases spanning the gap. Germline V gives CDR1 MNHEY, CDR2 SMNVEV (reference sequence). In nucleotides, the CDR3 is TGTGCCAGCAGTGCACGTCAGGGTAGAGGCGGCTACACCTTC. Amino acids: CASSARQGRGGYTF.

The chain links TRBV7-8 to TRBJ2-7; 9 bases are shared with TRBD1. Germline CDR1 SGHVS, CDR2 FQNEAQ. J gave up 0 bases and V 5 bases, and 11 bases lay outside the gene matches. The length of the CDR3 is 17 residues. In nucleotides, the CDR3 is TGTGCCAGCAGCCAAAACCACCCGGGACAGGGCTCCTACGAGCAGTACTTC. Its protein is CASSQNHPGQGSYEQYF.

The chain has TRBV7-2 and TRBJ2-7; TRBD2 matches at 9 bases. V trimming: 5 bases; J trimming: 4 bases; junction bases outside the gene matches: 6. CDR1 is SGHTA and CDR2 is FQGNSA in the germline V gene. This CDR3 is built from 14 residues. The chain's CDR3 is CASSAAGGGYEQYF. DNA for the CDR3: TGTGCCAGCAGCGCCGCGGGGGGGGGTTACGAGCAGTACTTC.

This sequence joins TRBV13 and TRBJ2-3; TRBD2 is a possible D gene (5 bases). CDR3 length: 15 residues. V lost 9 bases, J lost 0 bases, and 16 bases lay in between. In germline, CDR1 is PRHDT, CDR2 FYEKMQ (reference sequence). DNA of the CDR3: TGTGCCAGTGGGCGAGGGTACACTAGCACAGATACGCAGTATTTT. Translated, it gives CASGRGYTSTDTQYF.

The CDR3, as DNA: TGTGCCAGCAGCCAAGGACTAGCGGGTGGACAAGAGACCCAGTACTTC. It codes for CASSQGLAGGQETQYF. The rearrangement uses TRBV4-2 and TRBJ2-5; 10 bases agree with TRBD2. There are 16 residues in the CDR3. Trimming removed 1 base from V and 2 bases from J; junction bases left unmatched: 4. CDR1 and CDR2 from the germline V gene are LGHNA and YNFKEQ.

V and J are TRBV12-5 and TRBJ1-4; no clear D gene. Trimming cost V 2 bases and J 8 bases, with 12 bases left between them. The CDR3 covers 14 residues. Germline-derived CDR1 and CDR2 are LGHNT and FRNRAP. The CDR3 protein is CASGLTLSREKLFF. The CDR3 bases are TGTGCTAGTGGTTTGACCTTATCCCGGGAAAAACTGTTTTTT.

V usage is TRBV18 and J usage is TRBJ1-5; 9 positions agree with TRBD1. CDR3 length: 15 residues. Germline assignment: CDR1 KGHSH and CDR2 LQKENI. V lost 4 bases, J lost 7 bases, and 8 bases stayed unmatched. The CDR3 here is CASSLTGGAGQPQHF. The CDR3 coding sequence is TGTGCCAGCTCACTGACAGGGGGAGCAGGACAGCCCCAGCATTTT.

The chain joins TRBV6-1 to TRBJ1-6, with TRBD1 identical over 7 bases. V was clipped by 2 bases and J by 10 bases; unmatched bases: 23. This CDR3 is built from 20 residues. Per germline, CDR1 MNHNS and CDR2 SASEGT. CDR3 nucleotides: TGTGCCAGCAGTGAACGGCCACCCGGACAGGAATGGGGTATAGGGTCACCCCTCCACTTT. Protein sequence: CASSERPPGQEWGIGSPLHF.

V is TRBV29-1 and J is TRBJ1-1; D gene uncertain. Looked up from germline, CDR1 is SQVTM and CDR2 is ANQGSEA. CDR3 length: 12 residues. V shed 7 bases and J shed 14 bases, with 23 bases lying between them. The CDR3 DNA follows: TGCAGCGCGCGATCCGGGAGCATCCCCAACTTCTTT. This encodes CSARSGSIPNFF.

This chain's CDR3 is CASSLVGDTGNYGYTF. For the CDR3, the DNA is TGTGCCAGCAGCTTGGTTGGGGACACGGGCAACTATGGCTACACCTTC. The chain joins TRBV5-6 to TRBJ1-2; D is possibly TRBD1 (6 bases). CDR3 size: 16 residues. Per germline, CDR1 SGHDT and CDR2 YYEEEE. V was cut by 0 bases and J by 2 bases, with 14 bases left in between.

The V and J genes are TRBV6-5 and TRBJ1-6; 9 nucleotides agree with TRBD1. Germline CDR1 reads MNHEY; CDR2 reads SVGAGI. The CDR3 covers 15 residues. After removal of 5 bases from V and 13 bases from J, the junction contained 12 bases not matched to a gene. The DNA for the CDR3 is TGTGCCAGCAGTCGGGACAGGGAGCGGGCTGGCCCCCTCCACTTT. Its protein is CASSRDRERAGPLHF.

The chain couples TRBV9 to TRBJ1-4, with D possibly TRBD1 on 5 matching bases. The V end lost 4 bases, the J end lost 8 bases, and 15 bases lay between the germline ends. The CDR3 sequence is 14 residues long. In germline, CDR1 is SGDLS, CDR2 YYNGEE. CDR3 DNA: TGTGCCAGCAGCCCCGGCGGGGGTAGCGAAAAACTGTTTTTT. Amino acid sequence: CASSPGGGSEKLFF.